Shown below are 12 T cell receptor beta chains from a single sample sequenced in a study of OX40 agonist ivuxolimab in advanced cancers. Profiled with immunoSEQ multiplex PCR; TCRdb holds only in-frame clones, not every one. The sample has 51,000 or so clones, more than 65% seen once; the top ten hold roughly 2%. Here the sequenced sample was CD4+ or CD8+ T cells sorted from blood, taken in a trial of the OX40 agonist ivuxolimab. These receptor sequences come from an adult with an advanced solid tumor such as melanoma, head and neck, liver or kidney cancer.

The chain uses TRBV2 and TRBJ2-2; tentatively, D is TRBD1 or TRBD2 (5 bases each). Germline values: CDR1 SNHLY, CDR2 FYNNEI. The CDR3 contains 17 residues. Deletions cut 8 bases from V and 6 bases from J, with 25 bases between. CDR3 sequence: CASLSAGTIISSGELFF. The CDR3 bases are TGTGCCAGCTTATCCGCCGGGACGATCATTTCGTCCGGGGAGCTGTTTTTT. Full variable domain (rest looked up from reference TRBV2 and TRBJ2-2): EPEVTQTPSHQVTQMGQEVILRCVPISNHLYFYWYRQILGQKVEFLVSFYNNEISEKSEIFDDQFSVERPDGSNFTLKIRSTKLEDSAMYFCASLSAGTIISSGELFFGEGSRLTVL.

The chain is built from TRBV29-1 and TRBJ1-2, with D uncertain. This CDR3 contains 13 residues. The ends were cut back, 7 bases at V and 4 bases at J, with 16 bases in the middle. The germline V gene has CDR1 SQVTM and CDR2 ANQGSEA. The CDR3 sequence is CSARRDGSYGYTF. The CDR3 DNA reads TGCAGCGCCCGCCGCGATGGTTCCTATGGCTACACCTTC.

The chain uses TRBV6-5 and TRBJ2-7, with D possibly called TRBD1 or TRBD2 (5 bases each). The CDR3 totals 14 residues. V was pared by 6 bases and J by 1 base, with 13 bases between. Germline V CDR1 and CDR2: MNHEY, SVGAGI. The chain's CDR3 is CASSLMRGSYEQYF. CDR3 DNA sequence: TGTGCCAGCAGCCTGATGAGGGGATCCTACGAGCAGTACTTC.

The chain links TRBV18 to TRBJ2-5; D is possibly TRBD1 or TRBD2 (5 bases each). In germline, CDR1 is KGHSH, CDR2 LQKENI. The V and J ends lost 4 bases and 4 bases respectively, with 13 bases between them. The CDR3 totals 14 residues. The CDR3 protein is CASSQGTVGETQYF. In DNA, the CDR3 is TGTGCCAGCTCACAAGGGACCGTCGGAGAGACCCAGTACTTC.

The chain is built from TRBV7-9 and TRBJ2-3, with D perhaps matching TRBD1 (6 bases). CDR1 and CDR2 (germline): SEHNR, FQNEAQ (reference sequence). CDR3 length: 16 amino acids. Trimming pared 5 bases from V and 4 bases from J, leaving 19 bases between. In DNA, the CDR3 is TGTGCCAGCAGCCGTGTTCAGGGGTGGTCCCCAGATACGCAGTATTTT. This codes for CASSRVQGWSPDTQYF.

This rearrangement joins TRBV4-3 to TRBJ2-3; D gene unclear. CDR3 length: 12 amino acids. The V gene lost 3 bases and the J gene lost 7 bases, with 8 bases spanning the gap. Germline CDR1 LGHNA, CDR2 YSLEER. The CDR3 here is CASSQDRNTQYF. CDR3 nucleotides: TGCGCCAGCAGCCAGGACCGGAATACGCAGTATTTT.

This clone was observed a handful of times. The V gene is TRBV5-4, the J gene TRBJ1-6; 8 bases match TRBD1. CDR3 length: 16 residues. Germline CDR1 is SGHNT and CDR2 is YYREEE (reference sequence). J was trimmed by 6 bases and V by 3 bases; bases with no gene match: 8. The CDR3 DNA sequence: TGTGCCAGCAGCTCCCGCAGGGGGCAGGGTAATTCACCCCTCCACTTT. This sequence encodes CASSSRRGQGNSPLHF.

V and J are TRBV6-1 and TRBJ1-5, with 8 bases identical to TRBD1. J gave up 7 bases and V 6 bases, and 5 bases lay outside the gene matches. CDR3 length equals 13 residues. The germline V gene has CDR1 MNHNS and CDR2 SASEGT. The CDR3: CASSETGGQPQHF. Written as DNA, the CDR3 is TGTGCCAGCAGCGAAACAGGGGGACAGCCCCAGCATTTT.

The V call is TRBV18, the J call TRBJ1-2; D gene uncertain. The germline gives CDR1 KGHSH, CDR2 LQKENI. V was pared by 6 bases and J by 8 bases, with 19 bases between. CDR3 length: 14 amino acids. The CDR3 nucleotides are TGTGCCAGCTCCTCAGAGTCGTCAGGACGGGGCTACACCTTC. This codes for CASSSESSGRGYTF.

This clone has more than one count but fewer than ten. The chain has TRBV28 and TRBJ2-7, with D unresolved. The CDR3 is made up of 15 amino acids. CDR1 is MDHEN, CDR2 SYDVKM, per germline. Trimming took 3 bases from V and 0 from J, leaving 12 bases between them. The CDR3 coding sequence is TGTGCCAGCAGTTTTCCTAAATTTGGCTCCTACGAGCAGTACTTC. This codes for CASSFPKFGSYEQYF.

By share of the sample, this clone is medium-sized. V usage is TRBV9 and J usage is TRBJ1-4; 7 positions agree with TRBD1. Germline CDR1 and CDR2: SGDLS and YYNGEE. Trimming at V came to 0 bases and at J to 8 bases, leaving 13 bases not matched to a gene. The CDR3 has 17 residues. The CDR3 DNA sequence: TGTGCCAGCAGCGTAGGGGCCCAACAGGGGTTGGGCGAAAAACTGTTTTTT. Residues: CASSVGAQQGLGEKLFF.

Only one count was recorded for this clone. The rearrangement uses TRBV2 and TRBJ1-4; no clear D. The CDR3 is 13 amino acids. V lost 6 bases and J lost 8, with 13 bases in between. CDR1 is SNHLY and CDR2 is FYNNEI in the germline V gene. The CDR3 DNA sequence: TGTGCCAGCAGGGGAGAGTTGGGGGAAAAACTGTTTTTT. Translated: CASRGELGEKLFF.